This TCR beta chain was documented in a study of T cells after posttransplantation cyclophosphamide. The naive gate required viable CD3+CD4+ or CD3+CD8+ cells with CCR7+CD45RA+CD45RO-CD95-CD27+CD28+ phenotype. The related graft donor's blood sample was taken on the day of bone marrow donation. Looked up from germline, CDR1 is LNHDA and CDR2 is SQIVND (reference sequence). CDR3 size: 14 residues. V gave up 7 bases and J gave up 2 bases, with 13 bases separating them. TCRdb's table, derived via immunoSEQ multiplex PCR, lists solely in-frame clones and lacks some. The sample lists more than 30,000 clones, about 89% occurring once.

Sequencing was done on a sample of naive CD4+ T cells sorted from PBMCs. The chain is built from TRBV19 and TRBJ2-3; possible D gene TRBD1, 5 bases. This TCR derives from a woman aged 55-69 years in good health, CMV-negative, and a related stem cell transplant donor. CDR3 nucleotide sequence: TGTGCCAGTACTTACAGGAAACTCACAGATACGCAGTATTTT. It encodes CASTYRKLTDTQYF.